One TCR beta chain is described in this entry. These data originate in a study of T cell changes during pregnancy in multiple sclerosis. TCRdb's copy holds only in-frame clones and misses some; the assay was immunoSEQ multiplex PCR. In the table there are around 39,000 clones, about 88% of which are singletons. The CDR3 length is 13 residues. Trimming removed 5 bases at V and 2 bases at J, with 10 bases between. CDR1 and CDR2 (germline): SEHNR, FQNEAQ (reference sequence). This TCR was recovered from a female donor with multiple sclerosis, enrolled in a pregnancy study. The chain joins TRBV7-9 to TRBJ2-7; D is possibly TRBD2 (5 bases). This specimen consisted of CD8+ T cells from peripheral blood mononuclear cells, obtained in the first trimester of pregnancy. The DNA for the CDR3 is TGTGCCAGCAGCGAAGACGGGACCTACGAGCAGTACTTC. Protein sequence: CASSEDGTYEQYF.